The sequence of this T cell receptor beta chain was determined in a study of cytomegalovirus exposure and HLA in healthy donors. The PCR had 60 Vbeta and 13 Jbeta primers. Sequencing used immunoSEQ multiplex PCR; TCRdb keeps in-frame clones, though not all of them. Among 200,000 or so clones listed, 60% to 80% were seen once. Whole-study results and caveats: CMV serostatus alone was available as immune exposure information. For presence/absence analyses, sequencing depth was assumed to be roughly uniform across donors.

As for the donors, each was a healthy bone marrow donor. Worth noting for this clone: No antigen is known for it.

Per the germline V gene, CDR1 is KGHSH and CDR2 is LQKENI. J lost 4 bases, V lost 5 bases, and 12 bases had no gene match. The CDR3 extends over 16 amino acids. The TCR originated in a male donor in good health and CMV-seronegative. The J gene is TRBJ1-1, the V gene TRBV18; 8 positions agree with TRBD1. Sequencing was carried out using PBMCs. DNA for the CDR3: TGTGCCAGCTCAGCGATCGGGAGGACAGGGCGCACTGAAGCTTTCTTT. Its protein is CASSAIGRTGRTEAFF.